The 24 T cell receptor beta chains below come from one sample, sequenced in a study of PD-1 blockade in mismatch repair-deficient tumors. Some clones are missing from TCRdb's copy, which holds only in-frame ones; the method was immunoSEQ multiplex PCR. The profile shows under 85,000 clones, approximately 80% of them singletons. The source was peripheral blood, collected 2 weeks after starting pembrolizumab. The receptors were sampled from an adult with mismatch repair-deficient cancer.

The V call is TRBV9, the J call TRBJ1-5, with 7 bases lining up with TRBD1. Trimming took 10 bases from V and 0 from J; bases not matched to a gene: 7. The CDR3 runs 14 residues. The V gene's germline CDR1 is SGDLS and CDR2 YYNGEE. Here the CDR3 DNA reads TGTGCCGGCCAGGGGGGCCGTAGCAATCAGCCCCAGCATTTT. Translation gives CAGQGGRSNQPQHF.

This chain joins TRBV19 and TRBJ1-1, with D perhaps matching TRBD1 (5 bases). V lost 3 bases and J lost 0, with 11 bases in between. CDR1 LNHDA and CDR2 SQIVND come from the germline V gene (reference sequence). The CDR3 runs to 15 residues. CDR3 protein: CASSIYEGLNTEAFF. CDR3 DNA: TGTGCCAGTAGTATTTATGAGGGGTTGAACACTGAAGCTTTCTTT.

This clone was recorded a few times. This sequence joins TRBV18 and TRBJ1-2, with a weak D call TRBD1 (5 bases). The CDR3 covers 14 residues. Trimming pared 5 bases from V and 3 bases from J, leaving 13 bases between. Germline V gene data show CDR1 as KGHSH and CDR2 as LQKENI. The CDR3 region has the DNA TGTGCCAGCTCAGCTACCGGGGGGGACTATGGCTACACCTTC. Translation: CASSATGGDYGYTF.

The rearrangement uses TRBV7-8 and TRBJ1-1; D gene ambiguous. This CDR3 is built from 13 residues. The germline V and J ends were trimmed by 1 base and 1 base, with 4 bases remaining between them. Germline CDR1 is SGHVS and CDR2 is FQNEAQ. The CDR3 spells CASSLVENTEAFF. In DNA, the CDR3 is TGTGCCAGCAGCTTAGTGGAGAACACTGAAGCTTTCTTT.

The rearrangement links TRBV27 to TRBJ2-7, with D perhaps given as TRBD1 or TRBD2 (7 bases each). Germline V gene sequence: CDR1 MNHEY, CDR2 SMNVEV (reference sequence). V was cut by 4 bases and J by 6 bases, with 19 bases left in between. The CDR3 contains 15 residues. This chain's CDR3 is CASSSRQGIAGEQYF. In nucleotides, the CDR3 is TGTGCCAGCAGTTCCAGACAGGGAATAGCGGGCGAGCAGTACTTC.

The table lists this clone with a count of one. The chain employs TRBV6-4 and TRBJ2-1, with 8 bases fitting TRBD2. V lost 3 bases, J lost 3 bases, and 4 bases stayed unmatched. The CDR3 runs 15 residues. The germline V gene has CDR1 MRHNA and CDR2 SNTAGT. The CDR3 protein is CASSEDSGIYNEQFF. The DNA of the CDR3 is TGTGCCAGCAGTGAGGATAGCGGGATCTACAATGAGCAGTTCTTC.

This clone was seen just once. The chain joins TRBV7-9 to TRBJ2-7, with D possibly being TRBD1 or TRBD2 (5 bases each). Trimming shortened V by 7 bases and J by 0 bases, and 16 bases separated the two germline ends. This CDR3 region has 15 residues. From germline, CDR1 is SEHNR and CDR2 FQNEAQ (reference sequence). CDR3 nucleotide sequence: TGTGCCAGCATTCCTAGTGGGACGGGCTCCTACGAGCAGTACTTC. Translated, it gives CASIPSGTGSYEQYF. The whole variable domain, remainder taken from reference TRBV7-9 and TRBJ2-7, is DTGVSQNPRHKITKRGQNVTFRCDPISEHNRLYWYRQTLGQGPEFLTYFQNEAQLEKSRLLSDRFSAERPKGSFSTLEIQRTEQGDSAMYLCASIPSGTGSYEQYFGPGTRLTVT.

The J gene is TRBJ2-2, the V gene TRBV7-2; TRBD2 matches at 7 bases. Germline V CDR1 and CDR2: SGHTA, FQGNSA. The CDR3 runs to 15 residues. J lost 2 bases, V lost 8 bases, and 8 bases had no gene match. CDR3 nucleotide sequence: TGTGCCAGCCGGGGGAGGGCAACCAACACCGGGGAGCTGTTTTTT. Encoded protein: CASRGRATNTGELFF.

The chain combines TRBV6-5 with TRBJ2-1, with 8 bases lining up with TRBD2. V shed 4 bases and J 2 bases; nucleotides not matched to a gene: 1. Germline CDR1 and CDR2: MNHEY and SVGAGI. This CDR3 is 14 amino acids long. Here the CDR3 reads CASSSSGPYNEQFF. The CDR3 nucleotides are TGTGCCAGCAGTTCTAGCGGGCCCTACAATGAGCAGTTCTTC.

This clone was recorded once. The chain employs TRBV6-1 and TRBJ2-1; D perhaps matches TRBD1 (6 bases). The CDR3 spans 14 residues. Germline loops: CDR1 MNHNS, CDR2 SASEGT. V dropped 6 bases and J dropped 5 bases, with 14 bases sitting between them. The CDR3 region is CASRETGLHNEQFF. CDR3 nucleotides: TGTGCCAGCAGAGAGACAGGTCTCCACAATGAGCAGTTCTTC.

V gene TRBV14 combines with J gene TRBJ2-7; possibly TRBD1 or TRBD2 for D (5 bases each). V lost 4 bases, J lost 1 base, and 20 bases lay in between. Germline V gene sequence: CDR1 SGHDN, CDR2 FVKESK. This CDR3 spans 17 amino acids. The CDR3 DNA reads as TGTGCCAGCAGCCTCGGACTTGACAGCCTGATTTCCTACGAGCAGTACTTC. This codes for CASSLGLDSLISYEQYF.

This clone was detected a few times. The V and J genes are TRBV5-6 and TRBJ2-1; TRBD1 matches 8 bases. The CDR3 is 16 residues long. The junction had 14 bases not matched to a gene; V was cut back by 4 bases and J by 8 bases. CDR1 is SGHDT, CDR2 YYEEEE, per germline. The CDR3 bases are TGTGCCAGCAGCCAACTTGGGCAGGGGGCAATCGATGAGCAGTTCTTC. Translating it yields CASSQLGQGAIDEQFF.

This chain links TRBV7-9 with TRBJ1-2, with D maybe TRBD1 (5 bases). This CDR3 is built from 15 residues. Germline V lookup: CDR1 SEHNR, CDR2 FQNEAQ (reference sequence). Trimming stripped 1 base from V and 8 bases from J, with 17 bases between. CDR3 residues: CASSLVGVDLEGYTF. CDR3 bases: TGTGCCAGCAGCTTAGTGGGGGTGGACCTGGAGGGCTACACCTTC.

The rearrangement links TRBV27 to TRBJ2-5; TRBD1 agrees at 8 bases. V gave up 5 bases and J gave up 5 bases; unmatched junction bases: 13. CDR1 is MNHEY, CDR2 SMNVEV, per germline (reference sequence). The length of the CDR3 is 16 residues. CDR3 protein: CASSTTGVKVGETQYF. As DNA, the CDR3 is TGTGCCAGCAGTACGACAGGGGTGAAAGTTGGGGAGACCCAGTACTTC.

V and J are TRBV30 and TRBJ1-5; 8 bases agree with TRBD1. Germline V gene data show CDR1 as GTSNPN and CDR2 as SVGIG (reference sequence). CDR3 length: 12 residues. The trim removed 3 bases at V and 6 bases at J, leaving 1 base unmatched. Written as DNA, the CDR3 is TGTGCCTGGAGCAGGGGGCTTCAGCCCCAGCATTTT. Translation: CAWSRGLQPQHF.

This clone was recorded once. The genes are TRBV7-6 and TRBJ2-3; a weak D match, TRBD2 (5 bases). The CDR3 is 14 amino acids. The V gene's germline CDR1 is SGHVS and CDR2 FNYEAQ. The ends were cut back, 5 bases at V and 2 bases at J, with 11 bases in the middle. This chain's CDR3 is CASSPVTTTDTQYF. In DNA, the CDR3 is TGTGCCAGCAGCCCAGTGACTACCACAGATACGCAGTATTTT. The variable domain in full, with the rest retrieved from reference TRBV7-6 and TRBJ2-3, is GAGVSQSPRYKVTKRGQDVALRCDPISGHVSLYWYRQALGQGPEFLTYFNYEAQQDKSGLPNDRFSAERPEGSISTLTIQRTEQRDSAMYRCASSPVTTTDTQYFGPGTRLTVL.

This chain uses TRBV11-3 with TRBJ1-3; D ambiguous. The V end lost 2 bases, the J end lost 0 bases, and 2 bases lay between the germline ends. The CDR3 length is 13 residues. The germline gives CDR1 SGHNT, CDR2 YENEEA. CDR3 bases: TGTGCCAGCAGCTTAAACTCTGGAAACACCATATATTTT. Translated: CASSLNSGNTIYF.

The V call is TRBV2, the J call TRBJ1-1; tentatively, D is TRBD1 (5 bases). V lost 5 bases to trimming and J lost 1 base, with 8 bases between them. CDR1 and CDR2 from the germline V gene are SNHLY and FYNNEI. The CDR3 runs to 13 residues. CDR3 protein: CASSTDKNTEAFF. The CDR3, as DNA: TGTGCCAGCAGTACGGACAAGAACACTGAAGCTTTCTTT.

The J gene is TRBJ1-1, the V gene TRBV12-2; TRBD1, as called in the table, went unchecked against the DNA. TRBV12-2 represents a pseudogene. The CDR3 sequence is 19 residues long. As DNA, the CDR3 is TGTGCAAGTCGCCCCCGAGCCGCGGGATCGGACAGGGATAACACTGAAGCTTTCTTT. Its protein product is CASRPRAAGSDRDNTEAFF.

V usage is TRBV6-5 and J usage is TRBJ1-1, with unresolved D. Germline V gene lookup returns CDR1 MNHEY and CDR2 SVGAGI. The CDR3 has 13 amino acids. Trimming removed 5 bases at V and 0 bases at J, with 7 bases between. For the CDR3, the DNA is TGTGCCAGCAGTCGGACCGTGAACACTGAAGCTTTCTTT. This translates into CASSRTVNTEAFF.

The chain combines TRBV11-2 with TRBJ1-2, with TRBD1 matching 7 bases. Germline trimming cut 7 bases from V and 1 base from J; bases unmatched to any gene: 9. Germline values: CDR1 SGHAT, CDR2 FQNNGV. The CDR3 sequence is 15 residues long. CDR3 in amino acids: CASTGEDRINYGYTF. The CDR3 DNA reads TGTGCCAGCACCGGGGAGGACAGGATTAACTATGGCTACACCTTC.

The CDR3 DNA sequence: TGTGCCAGCAGTGAATTTGGCCGACAGGGTAGTACAGATACGCAGTATTTT. Protein product: CASSEFGRQGSTDTQYF. The chain combines TRBV25-1 with TRBJ2-3; 7 bases align to TRBD1. There are 17 residues in the CDR3. Per germline, CDR1 MGHDK and CDR2 SYGVNS. J lost 3 bases, V lost 1 base, and 10 bases had no gene match.

The genes are TRBV6-1 and TRBJ2-7; the match to TRBD1 covers 7 bases. J was trimmed by 3 bases and V by 6 bases; bases with no gene match: 5. Germline CDR1 MNHNS, CDR2 SASEGT. The length of the CDR3 is 13 residues. Written as DNA, the CDR3 is TGTGCCAGCAGCGGGACAGCGCTCTACGAGCAGTACTTC. This gives the protein CASSGTALYEQYF.

The chain links TRBV28 to TRBJ1-3; D gene ambiguous. The V gene lost 5 bases and the J gene lost 4 bases, with 9 bases spanning the gap. The CDR3 has 13 amino acids. The germline gives CDR1 MDHEN, CDR2 SYDVKM. The CDR3, as DNA: TGTGCCAGCAGTCCCCCAGGAGGAAACACCATATATTTT. Amino acids: CASSPPGGNTIYF.